The 10 T cell receptor beta chains reported below all come from one sample, sequenced in a study of T cells in Graves' hyperthyroidism and ophthalmopathy. Template material for amplifying TCR beta CDR3 regions consisted of RNA transcripts. HTBI primers were the set used in a first-round RT-PCR of the TCR CDR3. TCRdb recomputed calls from the multiplex PCR reads with MiXCR, one row per CDR3 protein. The data contain around 600,000 distinct CDR3 sequences, nearly 45% of them seen just once; the ten biggest clones take up about 7%. Sequenced input: peripheral blood or thyroid tissue (not recorded which). The receptors here all came from an adult man with Graves' disease, either hyperthyroidism or ophthalmopathy (not recorded which).

This clonotype was counted between two and nine times. The rearrangement joins TRBV2 to TRBJ1-2; D might be TRBD1 (5 bases). The germline CDR1 and CDR2 sequences are SNHLY and FYNNEI. The V end was cut by 5 bases, the J end by 7 bases, with 20 bases between. The CDR3 loop spans 15 amino acids. The DNA of the CDR3 is TGTGCCAGCAGTCTGACCGGGACGGCACGTCTTGGCTACACCTTC. Its protein is CASSLTGTARLGYTF.

This clonotype occurred a few times. The genes are TRBV11-2 and TRBJ2-5; maybe TRBD2 (5 bases). Germline-derived CDR1 and CDR2 are SGHAT and FQNNGV. The CDR3 runs 14 residues. The V and J ends lost 3 bases and 3 bases respectively, with 11 bases between them. The CDR3 nucleotides read TGTGCCAGCAGCTTTGGATCCGGGAAAGAGACCCAGTACTTC. It specifies CASSFGSGKETQYF.

V usage is TRBV25-1 and J usage is TRBJ2-7; 9 bases are shared with TRBD1. Germline CDR1 reads MGHDK; CDR2 reads SYGVNS. This CDR3 contains 18 residues. V gave up 2 bases and J gave up 4 bases; unmatched junction bases: 15. The CDR3 reads CASSEVRTGAGGLYEQYF. The CDR3 DNA sequence: TGTGCCAGCAGTGAAGTGAGGACAGGGGCAGGGGGCTTATACGAGCAGTACTTC.

V and J are TRBV10-3 and TRBJ2-5, with D unresolved. The CDR3 spans 12 residues. The germline gives CDR1 ENHRY, CDR2 SYGVKD. V gave up 4 bases and J gave up 4 bases, with 7 bases separating them. The CDR3 DNA reads TGTGCCATCAGTGGTGTTTCAGAGACCCAGTACTTC. It encodes CAISGVSETQYF.

The chain employs TRBV7-2 and TRBJ2-7, with D perhaps TRBD1 (6 bases). Deletions cut 8 bases from V and 6 bases from J, with 14 bases between. The CDR3 covers 12 residues. In germline, CDR1 is SGHTA, CDR2 FQGNSA. The CDR3 region is CASVEWGREQYF. CDR3 sequence (DNA): TGTGCCAGCGTTGAATGGGGGCGCGAGCAGTACTTC.

About this clonotype itself: A much larger clone lies a single base off, so this may be a read error. The J gene is TRBJ1-3, the V gene TRBV7-9; 8 positions agree with TRBD1. There are 16 residues in the CDR3. Per germline, CDR1 SEHNR and CDR2 FQNEAQ (reference sequence). Written as DNA, the CDR3 is TGTGCCAGCAGCTTAGTCTTCGCAGGGGGCGAAAACACCACATATTTT. This codes for CASSLVFAGGENTTYF.

The chain recombines TRBV7-2 with TRBJ1-6, with 8 bases matching TRBD1. The V segment lost 1 base and the J segment 8 bases; nucleotides outside the gene matches: 7. Germline CDR1 and CDR2: SGHTA and FQGNSA. This CDR3 region has 16 residues. The CDR3: CASSLVRTGSDSPLHF. The CDR3 DNA reads as TGTGCCAGCAGCTTAGTCAGGACAGGGAGTGATTCACCCCTCCACTTT.

There are a few counts of this clonotype. The chain couples TRBV19 to TRBJ2-2, with a weak D call TRBD2 (6 bases). The CDR3 spans 15 residues. Germline V gene lookup returns CDR1 LNHDA and CDR2 SQIVND (reference sequence). Trimming took off 5 bases at V and 3 bases at J, with 13 bases between the two ends. The CDR3 coding sequence is TGTGCCAGTAGTTTATCCGGGAGTGACACCGGGGAGCTGTTTTTT. Protein product: CASSLSGSDTGELFF.

Only a few counts were recorded for this clonotype. V gene TRBV2 combines with J gene TRBJ2-7; 12 bases are shared with TRBD2. This CDR3 spans 12 amino acids. Germline V gives CDR1 SNHLY, CDR2 FYNNEI. Unmatched junction bases numbered 1, after V lost 8 bases and J lost 5 bases. In DNA form, the CDR3 reads TGTGCCAGCCGACTAGCGGGGGACGAGCAGTACTTC. Translated, it gives CASRLAGDEQYF.

This clonotype was picked up many times. The CDR3 bases are TGCAGCTTTGGACAGGGGGCACCGGAGGCTTTCTTT. It codes for CSFGQGAPEAFF. J is TRBJ1-1 and V is TRBV29-1; 11 bases match TRBD1. The CDR3 spans 12 residues. CDR1 is SQVTM, CDR2 ANQGSEA, per germline. Trimming at V came to 8 bases and at J to 11 bases, leaving 10 bases not matched to a gene.